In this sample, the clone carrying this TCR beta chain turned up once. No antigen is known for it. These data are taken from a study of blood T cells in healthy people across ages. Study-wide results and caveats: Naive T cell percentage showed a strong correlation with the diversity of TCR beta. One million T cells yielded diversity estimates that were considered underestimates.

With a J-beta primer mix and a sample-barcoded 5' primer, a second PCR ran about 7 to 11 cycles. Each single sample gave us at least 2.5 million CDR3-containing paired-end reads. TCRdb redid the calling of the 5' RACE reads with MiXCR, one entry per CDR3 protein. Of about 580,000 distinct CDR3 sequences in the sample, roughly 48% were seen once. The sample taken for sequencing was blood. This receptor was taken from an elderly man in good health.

The chain's CDR3 is CASSSGQTEQYF. CDR3 nucleotides: TGTGCCAGCAGTTCGGGACAGACCGAGCAGTACTTC. The chain joins TRBV28 to TRBJ2-7, with TRBD1 matching over 7 bases. The germline CDR1 and CDR2 sequences are MDHEN and SYDVKM. The V and J ends lost 4 bases and 6 bases, in that order; junction bases with no gene match: 3. This CDR3 contains 12 residues.